Following are 22 T cell receptor beta chains from one sample sequenced in a study of blood T cell repertoires in COVID-19. Profiled with immunoSEQ multiplex PCR; TCRdb holds only in-frame clones, not every one. The table records some 120,000 clones, 70% to 80% of them present only once. What was sequenced was peripheral blood. These receptors were taken from a human donor in a cohort sampled during active COVID-19.

The rearrangement joins TRBV5-1 to TRBJ1-1; D call uncertain. The V end lost 0 bases, the J end lost 0 bases, and 12 bases lay between the germline ends. The CDR3 loop spans 16 amino acids. Germline loops: CDR1 SGHRS, CDR2 YFSETQ. CDR3 nucleotides: TGCGCCAGCAGCTTGGCATCTAGGCAATTGAACACTGAAGCTTTCTTT. Its protein product is CASSLASRQLNTEAFF.

The chain employs TRBV7-9 and TRBJ1-1, with TRBD1 identical over 10 bases. CDR1 and CDR2 from the germline V gene are SEHNR and FQNEAQ (reference sequence). V lost 5 bases and J lost 5; bases outside the gene matches: 5. This CDR3 has 14 amino acids. CDR3 amino acids: CASSPGQGETEAFF. CDR3 in DNA: TGTGCCAGCAGCCCAGGACAGGGGGAAACTGAAGCTTTCTTT.

V usage is TRBV7-2 and J usage is TRBJ2-5; a weak D match, TRBD2 (6 bases). The CDR3 runs to 16 residues. The germline gives CDR1 SGHTA, CDR2 FQGNSA. V dropped 9 bases and J dropped 1 base, with 21 bases sitting between them. Written as DNA, the CDR3 is TGTGCCAGTACCCCGGGGGTTGCGGGGCGCCAAGAGACCCAGTACTTC. Translating gives CASTPGVAGRQETQYF.

This clone showed up just once. The chain couples TRBV19 to TRBJ2-7; D is perhaps TRBD1 (6 bases). This CDR3 is 15 amino acids long. The V gene's germline CDR1 is LNHDA and CDR2 SQIVND (reference sequence). Trimming shortened V by 5 bases and J by 2 bases, and 16 bases separated the two germline ends. Here the CDR3 DNA reads TGTGCCAGTAGTCCTACCCGGACAGTTGCCTACGAGCAGTACTTC. Protein product: CASSPTRTVAYEQYF. Looking up the rest from reference TRBV19 and TRBJ2-7 gives the full variable domain: DGGITQSPKYLFRKEGQNVTLSCEQNLNHDAMYWYRQDPGQGLRLIYYSQIVNDFQKGDIAEGYSVSREKKESFPLTVTSAQKNPTAFYLCASSPTRTVAYEQYFGPGTRLTVT.

V is TRBV18 and J is TRBJ2-6; 9 nucleotides match TRBD1. Per the germline V gene, CDR1 is KGHSH and CDR2 is LQKENI. V dropped 3 bases and J dropped 4; count of bases not matched to a gene: 7. The CDR3 has 17 amino acids. CDR3 DNA sequence: TGTGCCAGCTCACCCGGGACAGGGACGGGAGGGGCCAACGTCCTGACTTTC. Translating gives CASSPGTGTGGANVLTF. The full variable domain, in which reference TRBV18 and TRBJ2-6 provide the parts outside the CDR3, is NAGVMQNPRHLVRRRGQEARLRCSPMKGHSHVYWYRQLPEEGLKFMVYLQKENIIDESGMPKERFSAEFPKEGPSILRIQQVVRGDSAAYFCASSPGTGTGGANVLTFGAGSRLTVL.

This clone was detected only once. The rearrangement links TRBV7-9 to TRBJ2-3; tentatively, D is TRBD2 (6 bases). CDR1 and CDR2 (germline): SEHNR, FQNEAQ (reference sequence). CDR3 size: 14 residues. Trimming removed 2 bases from V and 5 bases from J, with 11 bases in between. CDR3 DNA: TGTGCCAGCAGCTTAACGGGTAGCGGAGATACGCAGTATTTT. The encoded protein is CASSLTGSGDTQYF.

The chain combines TRBV6-5 with TRBJ1-5; D is unclear. The V end was cut by 6 bases, the J end by 3 bases, with 9 bases between. This CDR3 has 13 residues. CDR1 is MNHEY, CDR2 SVGAGI, per germline. The CDR3 nucleotides read TGTGCCAGCAGACCAGACTTCAATCAGCCCCAGCATTTT. Translation gives CASRPDFNQPQHF.

The rearrangement links TRBV7-2 to TRBJ2-5; D perhaps matches TRBD1 (6 bases). CDR1 and CDR2 (germline): SGHTA, FQGNSA. This CDR3 has 15 amino acids. Deletions cut 0 bases from V and 2 bases from J, with 10 bases between. The CDR3: CASSLAWGPQETQYF. The CDR3 region has the DNA TGTGCCAGCAGCTTAGCGTGGGGGCCTCAAGAGACCCAGTACTTC.

This chain joins TRBV6-6 and TRBJ1-4, with 9 bases fitting TRBD1. There are 15 residues in the CDR3. V was clipped by 8 bases and J by 5 bases; unmatched bases: 9. The germline CDR1 and CDR2 sequences are MNHNY and SVGAGI (reference sequence). In nucleotides, the CDR3 is TGTGCCAGCTCCCTCCCGGACAGGGGAAATGAAAAACTGTTTTTT. It encodes CASSLPDRGNEKLFF.

This clone has more than one count but fewer than ten. The chain carries TRBV7-2 and TRBJ1-3; 11 bases line up with TRBD1. The germline CDR1 and CDR2 sequences are SGHTA and FQGNSA. Losses at the gene ends were 4 bases for V and 6 bases for J; bases not matched to a gene: 2. This CDR3 spans 14 amino acids. CDR3 DNA: TGTGCCAGCAGCTCGGACAGGGGGCTAAACACCATATATTTT. Protein sequence: CASSSDRGLNTIYF.

Concerning this clone: At one of its ends the junction is not consistent with the germline gene, which may arise from a read error. The chain is built from TRBV7-8 and TRBJ2-5; 7 bases are shared with TRBD1. CDR3 size: 14 residues. Germline V CDR1 and CDR2: SGHVS, FQNEAQ. The CDR3 is CASSSWTGQGTQYF. The CDR3 DNA reads TGTGCCAGCAGTTCCTGGACAGGCCAAGGGACCCAGTACTTC.

The rearrangement links TRBV7-2 to TRBJ2-3; no reliable D call. In germline, CDR1 is SGHTA, CDR2 FQGNSA. Trimming removed 4 bases from V and 6 bases from J, with 11 bases in between. This CDR3 has 13 amino acids. This CDR3 reads CASSSQQQDTQYF. CDR3 nucleotides: TGTGCCAGCAGCTCACAACAGCAGGATACGCAGTATTTT. The full variable domain, its missing parts supplied by reference TRBV7-2 and TRBJ2-3, is GAGVSQSPSNKVTEKGKDVELRCDPISGHTALYWYRQSLGQGLEFLIYFQGNSAPDKSGLPSDRFSAERTGGSVSTLTIQRTQQEDSAVYLCASSSQQQDTQYFGPGTRLTVL.

This clone was seen a few times. The genes are TRBV6-1 and TRBJ1-3; D remains ambiguous. From germline, CDR1 is MNHNS and CDR2 SASEGT. The V and J ends lost 3 bases and 8 bases respectively, with 11 bases between them. The CDR3 covers 13 residues. CDR3 coding DNA: TGTGCCAGCAGTGACCAAATCGGAGACACCATATATTTT. It is translated as CASSDQIGDTIYF.

The chain couples TRBV10-3 to TRBJ2-2; D remains unclear. Germline lookup yields CDR1 ENHRY and CDR2 SYGVKD. CDR3 length: 14 residues. Trimming took 3 bases from V and 4 from J, leaving 9 bases between them. The DNA of the CDR3 is TGTGCCATCAGTGACCCACCGGGCACCGGGGAGCTGTTTTTT. Translated: CAISDPPGTGELFF.

The DNA of the CDR3 is TGTGCCAGCAGCCCCTTAGGGCAGGGAAGGCAAGAGACCCAGTACTTC. Translating gives CASSPLGQGRQETQYF. J is TRBJ2-5 and V is TRBV3-1 (or the pseudogene TRBV3-2); possibly TRBD1 for D (5 bases). CDR3 length: 16 residues. Germline V gene lookup returns CDR1 LGHDT and CDR2 YNNKEL (reference sequence). Trimming removed 4 bases from V and 2 bases from J, with 17 bases in between.

The rearrangement joins TRBV5-1 to TRBJ2-3, with D possibly matching TRBD2 (5 bases). V lost 4 bases and J lost 2, with 17 bases in between. Germline V gives CDR1 SGHRS, CDR2 YFSETQ. The CDR3 runs to 16 residues. CDR3 residues: CASSPEGRSYTDTQYF. The DNA of the CDR3 is TGCGCCAGCAGCCCCGAGGGCAGGTCATACACAGATACGCAGTATTTT. Together with reference TRBV5-1 and TRBJ2-3, the CDR3 gives the full variable domain: KAGVTQTPRYLIKTRGQQVTLSCSPISGHRSVSWYQQTPGQGLQFLFEYFSETQRNKGNFPGRFSGRQFSNSRSEMNVSTLELGDSALYLCASSPEGRSYTDTQYFGPGTRLTVL.

Here the CDR3 DNA reads TGTGCCAGCAAACTGAACTATGGCTACACCTTC. Translation gives CASKLNYGYTF. The chain combines TRBV28 with TRBJ1-2; D is unclear. The V and J ends lost 7 bases and 2 bases respectively, with 5 bases between them. Germline assignment: CDR1 MDHEN and CDR2 SYDVKM. The CDR3 is made up of 11 amino acids.

The J gene is TRBJ1-3, the V gene TRBV7-2, with D unresolved. Germline CDR1 SGHTA, CDR2 FQGNSA. Trimming removed 3 bases at V and 0 bases at J, with 6 bases between. This CDR3 spans 14 amino acids. The DNA for the CDR3 is TGTGCCAGCAGCTTGGCAGGCTCTGGAAACACCATATATTTT. Its translation is CASSLAGSGNTIYF.

This chain links TRBV18 with TRBJ2-1; D possibly corresponds to TRBD2 (6 bases). The germline V gene encodes CDR1 KGHSH and CDR2 LQKENI. The CDR3 loop spans 14 amino acids. V was pared by 6 bases and J by 4 bases, with 13 bases between. The DNA of the CDR3 is TGTGCCAGCTCGCCGGACCGGGGGTACAATGAGCAGTTCTTC. Translating gives CASSPDRGYNEQFF.

This chain uses TRBV9 with TRBJ1-4, with no clear D. Germline CDR1 is SGDLS and CDR2 is YYNGEE. CDR3 size: 16 residues. V was cut by 3 bases and J by 0 bases, with 12 bases left in between. The CDR3 reads CASSEGRQSTNEKLFF. CDR3 nucleotides: TGTGCCAGCAGCGAAGGCAGACAATCAACTAATGAAAAACTGTTTTTT. The full variable domain, completed using reference TRBV9 and TRBJ1-4, is DSGVTQTPKHLITATGQRVTLRCSPRSGDLSVYWYQQSLDQGLQFLIQYYNGEERAKGNILERFSAQQFPDLHSELNLSSLELGDSALYFCASSEGRQSTNEKLFFGSGTQLSVL.

V gene TRBV5-1 combines with J gene TRBJ2-2; D perhaps matches TRBD2 (5 bases). The CDR3 length is 16 residues. Between the trimmed V and J ends, which lost 0 bases and 4 bases, there was a span of 13 bases. Germline V gene lookup returns CDR1 SGHRS and CDR2 YFSETQ. The CDR3 loop is CASSLGAMAGTGELFF. The CDR3 nucleotides read TGCGCCAGCAGCTTGGGTGCGATGGCGGGCACCGGGGAGCTGTTTTTT.

CDR3 sequence (DNA): TGTGCCAGCAGTAGGGACACCCGTCCCGGGGAGCTGTTTTTT. Residues: CASSRDTRPGELFF. The chain links TRBV2 to TRBJ2-2; tentative D call: TRBD1 (6 bases). The CDR3 is 14 residues long. Germline V gene sequence: CDR1 SNHLY, CDR2 FYNNEI. The V end lost 5 bases, the J end lost 6 bases, and 13 bases lay between the germline ends.